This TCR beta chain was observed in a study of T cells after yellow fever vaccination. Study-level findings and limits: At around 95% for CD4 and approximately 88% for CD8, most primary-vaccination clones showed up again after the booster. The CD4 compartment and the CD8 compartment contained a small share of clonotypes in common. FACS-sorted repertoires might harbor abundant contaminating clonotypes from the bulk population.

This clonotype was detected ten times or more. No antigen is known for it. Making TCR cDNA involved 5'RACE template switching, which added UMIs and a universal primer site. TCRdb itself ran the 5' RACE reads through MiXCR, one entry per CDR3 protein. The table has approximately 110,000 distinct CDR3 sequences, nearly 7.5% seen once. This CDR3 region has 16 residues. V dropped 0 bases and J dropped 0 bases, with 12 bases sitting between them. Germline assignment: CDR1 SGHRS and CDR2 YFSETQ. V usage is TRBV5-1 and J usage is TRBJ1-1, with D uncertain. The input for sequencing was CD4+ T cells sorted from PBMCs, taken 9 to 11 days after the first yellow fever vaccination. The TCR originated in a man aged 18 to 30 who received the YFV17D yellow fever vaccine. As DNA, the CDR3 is TGCGCCAGCAGCTTGGATCCCCGCCAGTTGAACACTGAAGCTTTCTTT. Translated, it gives CASSLDPRQLNTEAFF.